The 21 T cell receptor beta chains below come from one sample, sequenced in a study of beta chain features in type 1 diabetes. Their recognized antigens are unknown. Sequencing targeted expressed TCRB transcripts, as all isolated RNA had been reverse transcribed. Only in-frame clones appear in the TCRdb table, and some are missing; sequencing was by immunoSEQ multiplex PCR. Of roughly 150,000 clones in the sample, roughly 7.1% were seen once. Overall study results and limits: People with Type 1 diabetes carried modestly yet significantly shorter TCRB CDR3s in all four CD4+ subsets.

The specimen sequenced was central memory CD4+ T cells from blood. The receptors here all came from a woman between 40 and 50 years old with type 1 diabetes.

The gene calls are TRBV9 and TRBJ1-2; D ambiguous. This CDR3 contains 12 residues. CDR1 SGDLS and CDR2 YYNGEE come from the germline V gene. V gave up 3 bases and J gave up 8 bases, with 11 bases separating them. DNA of the CDR3: TGTGCCAGCAGCGCGCCGTCGGGGGGCTACACCTTC. This encodes CASSAPSGGYTF.

V gene TRBV10-2 combines with J gene TRBJ2-3; the D gene is possibly TRBD2 (6 bases). The ends were cut back, 5 bases at V and 1 base at J, with 10 bases in the middle. The CDR3 contains 14 residues. Germline V lookup: CDR1 WSHSY, CDR2 SAAADI. CDR3 nucleotides: TGCGCCAGCAGTTTCTTAGCGGGCACAGATACGCAGTATTTT. Protein: CASSFLAGTDTQYF.

The chain employs TRBV16 and TRBJ1-1; TRBD1 agrees at 7 bases. The CDR3 loop spans 15 amino acids. Germline loops: CDR1 KGHSY, CDR2 FQNENV. V gave up 7 bases and J gave up 7 bases; unmatched junction bases: 15. This CDR3 is CASTLNTGASNEAFF. The CDR3 coding sequence is TGTGCCAGCACCCTTAATACAGGGGCGTCGAATGAAGCTTTCTTT.

This clone has a handful of counts. The gene calls are TRBV27 and TRBJ2-7; D is perhaps TRBD2 (6 bases). This CDR3 region has 15 residues. Trimming removed 5 bases at V and 4 bases at J, with 18 bases between. Germline assignment: CDR1 MNHEY and CDR2 SMNVEV (reference sequence). The DNA for the CDR3 is TGTGCCAGCAGTCGAGTTCGGGGCGGGGAATACGAGCAGTACTTC. This encodes CASSRVRGGEYEQYF.

This clone was counted at least ten times. The CDR3 nucleotides read TGTGCCTGGAGCCTACCGAGGACAGGGGTCTATGGCTACACCTTC. Protein: CAWSLPRTGVYGYTF. The chain joins TRBV30 to TRBJ1-2; TRBD1 matches 9 bases. Germline values: CDR1 GTSNPN, CDR2 SVGIG (reference sequence). This CDR3 has 15 amino acids. V gave up 3 bases and J gave up 4 bases; unmatched junction bases: 9.

This clone was seen a handful of times. This chain links TRBV18 with TRBJ2-2; 7 bases match TRBD1. J gave up 1 base and V 2 bases, and 7 bases lay outside the gene matches. Germline V gene lookup returns CDR1 KGHSH and CDR2 LQKENI. The CDR3 is 17 amino acids. The CDR3 bases are TGTGCCAGCTCACCAATTACCGGGACAGTGAACACCGGGGAGCTGTTTTTT. Encoded protein: CASSPITGTVNTGELFF.

This clone was recorded a few times. The DNA of the CDR3 is TGTGCCAGCTCCCTAACGGGGGAGCAGTTCTTC. This encodes CASSLTGEQFF. The V gene is TRBV18, the J gene TRBJ2-1, with D possibly TRBD2 on 5 matching bases. Trimming removed 6 bases at V and 10 bases at J, with 10 bases between. The CDR3 is made up of 11 amino acids. Looked up from germline, CDR1 is KGHSH and CDR2 is LQKENI.

This clone was picked up many times. V is TRBV6-6 and J is TRBJ2-2; D is undetermined. This CDR3 has 13 amino acids. The V end lost 5 bases, the J end lost 4 bases, and 8 bases lay between the germline ends. Germline V gene data show CDR1 as MNHNY and CDR2 as SVGAGI (reference sequence). For the CDR3, the DNA is TGTGCCAGCAGTCCTAGAGTCACCGGGGAGCTGTTTTTT. Encoded protein: CASSPRVTGELFF.

This sequence joins TRBV6-5 and TRBJ2-7; TRBD2 aligns across 8 bases. The V gene end was trimmed by 5 bases and the J gene end by 2 bases; junction bases not matched to a gene: 5. The CDR3 runs to 14 residues. Germline V lookup: CDR1 MNHEY, CDR2 SVGAGI. CDR3 in DNA: TGTGCCAGCAGTCCCCATAGCGGGACCTACGAGCAGTACTTC. It translates to CASSPHSGTYEQYF.

Ten or more counts support this clone. The rearrangement joins TRBV7-2 to TRBJ1-2; 7 positions match TRBD1. From germline, CDR1 is SGHTA and CDR2 FQGNSA. With 5 bases clipped from V and 7 bases from J, the junction kept 10 bases outside the gene matches. This CDR3 comprises 14 residues. The CDR3 here is CASSHDRAAGGYTF. The CDR3, as DNA: TGTGCCAGCAGCCACGACAGGGCCGCCGGTGGCTACACCTTC.

This clone has just a few counts. The V gene is TRBV9, the J gene TRBJ2-2; D may be TRBD2 (7 bases). The germline V gene encodes CDR1 SGDLS and CDR2 YYNGEE. Trimming removed 1 base from V and 6 bases from J, with 13 bases in between. The length of the CDR3 is 15 residues. The CDR3 DNA is TGTGCCAGCAGCGTAAGAAGGGGGGGGCCCGGGGAGCTGTTTTTT. Translation gives CASSVRRGGPGELFF.

This clone was counted many times. This sequence joins TRBV5-4 and TRBJ2-1; 9 positions agree with TRBD2. V gave up 3 bases and J gave up 6 bases; unmatched junction bases: 7. Per the germline V gene, CDR1 is SGHNT and CDR2 is YYREEE (reference sequence). The CDR3 is made up of 15 amino acids. CDR3 nucleotides: TGTGCCAGCAGCTCTGTAGCGGGAGCGGGCAATGAGCAGTTCTTC. Translated, it gives CASSSVAGAGNEQFF.

V gene TRBV5-4 combines with J gene TRBJ1-1; TRBD1 is a possible D gene (6 bases). CDR3 length: 15 residues. The V end lost 0 bases, the J end lost 4 bases, and 13 bases lay between the germline ends. The germline gives CDR1 SGHNT, CDR2 YYREEE (reference sequence). The CDR3 nucleotides read TGTGCCAGCAGCTTGGGAGGCAGGGGCGTCACTGAAGCTTTCTTT. Protein product: CASSLGGRGVTEAFF.

This clone was detected a few times. The chain couples TRBV4-2 to TRBJ1-1; D is possibly TRBD1 (5 bases). Trimming removed 1 base from V and 3 bases from J, with 15 bases in between. CDR1 is LGHNA, CDR2 YNFKEQ, per germline. CDR3 length: 16 residues. Here the CDR3 reads CASSQATRALDTEAFF. CDR3 DNA: TGTGCCAGCAGCCAAGCGACCAGGGCACTCGACACTGAAGCTTTCTTT.

This clone was observed a handful of times. V and J are TRBV12-2 and TRBJ2-3; TRBD2 is the table's D call, not checked against the DNA. TRBV12-2 is shown as a pseudogene. The CDR3 loop spans 18 amino acids. In DNA form, the CDR3 reads TGTGCAAGTCGGTTGGTGCCCTCCCGAGAGGGATTCACAGATACGCAGTATTTT. This gives the protein CASRLVPSREGFTDTQYF.

This clone showed up just a few times. The chain carries TRBV30 and TRBJ1-2; 7 nucleotides line up with TRBD1. CDR3 length equals 14 residues. V lost 3 bases, J lost 2 bases, and 6 bases stayed unmatched. The V gene's germline CDR1 is GTSNPN and CDR2 SVGIG (reference sequence). This CDR3 reads CAWSAKQGNYGYTF. For the CDR3, the DNA is TGTGCCTGGAGCGCCAAACAGGGGAACTATGGCTACACCTTC.

This clone has more than one count but fewer than ten. This chain joins TRBV9 and TRBJ2-2; D is ambiguous. Trimming removed 4 bases at V and 0 bases at J, with 10 bases between. Germline-derived CDR1 and CDR2 are SGDLS and YYNGEE. This CDR3 spans 15 amino acids. CDR3 sequence reads: CASSLLSTNTGELFF. DNA for the CDR3: TGTGCCAGCAGCCTTTTGTCTACGAACACCGGGGAGCTGTTTTTT.

This clone was detected only a few times. The chain recombines TRBV11-1 with TRBJ2-5; no clear D. Germline V lookup: CDR1 SGHAT, CDR2 FQDESV (reference sequence). The CDR3 loop spans 13 amino acids. Deletions cut 3 bases from V and 1 base from J, with 6 bases between. The DNA of the CDR3 is TGTGCCAGCAGCTTTGGCCTCCAAGAGACCCAGTACTTC. It is translated as CASSFGLQETQYF.

This clone has more than one count but fewer than ten. The V gene is TRBV6-6, the J gene TRBJ1-2; TRBD1 matches at 7 bases. The CDR3 has 15 amino acids. After removal of 2 bases from V and 4 bases from J, the junction contained 7 bases not matched to a gene. Germline assignment: CDR1 MNHNY and CDR2 SVGAGI (reference sequence). DNA of the CDR3: TGTGCCAGCAGTTACGGGAGACAGGGATTCTATGGCTACACCTTC. Translating it yields CASSYGRQGFYGYTF.

This clone has just a few counts. The chain couples TRBV2 to TRBJ2-7, with 8 positions matching TRBD1. CDR1 is SNHLY and CDR2 is FYNNEI in the germline V gene. The CDR3 consists of 13 residues. Germline trimming cut 5 bases from V and 3 bases from J; bases unmatched to any gene: 3. The CDR3, as DNA: TGTGCCAGCAGTTCCGGACAGGGCTACGAGCAGTACTTC. This codes for CASSSGQGYEQYF. The complete variable domain, with remaining parts taken from reference TRBV2 and TRBJ2-7, reads EPEVTQTPSHQVTQMGQEVILRCVPISNHLYFYWYRQILGQKVEFLVSFYNNEISEKSEIFDDQFSVERPDGSNFTLKIRSTKLEDSAMYFCASSSGQGYEQYFGPGTRLTVT.

This clone came up a few times. The chain combines TRBV7-9 with TRBJ2-3, with 9 positions matching TRBD2. CDR3 length equals 15 residues. V lost 5 bases to trimming and J lost 6 bases; unmatched junction nucleotides: 9. From germline, CDR1 is SEHNR and CDR2 FQNEAQ (reference sequence). CDR3 region: CASSPSGARLDTQYF. For the CDR3, the DNA is TGTGCCAGCAGCCCTAGCGGGGCCAGGCTGGATACGCAGTATTTT.